Described below is a single TCR beta chain sequence and its context. This CDR3 spans 13 amino acids. V was cut by 5 bases and J by 4 bases, with 9 bases left in between. The germline V gene encodes CDR1 LNHNV and CDR2 YYDKDF (reference sequence). Alongside a J-beta primer mix, a sample-barcoded 5' primer served in a second PCR lasting roughly 6 to 12 cycles. TCRdb reanalysed the 5' RACE reads using MiXCR and keeps one entry per CDR3 protein. The sample has 1.5 million to 2 million distinct CDR3 sequences, roughly 43% seen once. This sample is part of a study of blood T cells in healthy people across ages.

This receptor was identified in a human donor in good health. V usage is TRBV15 and J usage is TRBJ1-5, with D unclear. The material sequenced was blood. The CDR3, as DNA: TGTGCCACCAGCCTAGAAACTAATCAGCCCCAGCATTTT. Protein sequence: CATSLETNQPQHF.